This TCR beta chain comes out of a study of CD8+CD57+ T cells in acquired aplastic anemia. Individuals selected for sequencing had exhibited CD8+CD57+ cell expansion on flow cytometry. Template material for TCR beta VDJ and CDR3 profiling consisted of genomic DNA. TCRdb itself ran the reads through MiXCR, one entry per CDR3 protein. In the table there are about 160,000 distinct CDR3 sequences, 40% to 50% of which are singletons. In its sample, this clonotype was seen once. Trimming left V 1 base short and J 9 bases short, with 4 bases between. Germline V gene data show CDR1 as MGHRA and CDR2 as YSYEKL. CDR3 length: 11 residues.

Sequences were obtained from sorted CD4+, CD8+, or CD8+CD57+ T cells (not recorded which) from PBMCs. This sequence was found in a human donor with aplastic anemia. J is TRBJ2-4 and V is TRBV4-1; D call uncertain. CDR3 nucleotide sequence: TGCGCCAGCAGCCAAGCTGGCATTCAGTACTTC. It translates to CASSQAGIQYF.